Below, 32 T cell receptor beta chains from the same sample are listed, as sequenced in a study of blood T cells in healthy people across ages. A J-beta primer mix and a sample-barcoded 5' primer were used in a second PCR of roughly 6 to 11 cycles. Each CDR3 protein gets one entry after TCRdb re-called the 5' RACE reads with MiXCR. The sample consists of 1 million to 1.2 million distinct CDR3 sequences, roughly two fifths of them appearing once. The sequenced sample was blood. These receptors were obtained from a man between 18 and 29 years old in good health.

This clonotype was seen many times. The rearrangement uses TRBV3-1 and TRBJ2-3, with 11 bases matching TRBD2. CDR1 is LGHDT and CDR2 is YNNKEL in the germline V gene (reference sequence). The CDR3 totals 16 residues. J gave up 0 bases and V 6 bases, and 5 bases lay outside the gene matches. The CDR3 DNA reads TGTGCCAGCAGTCCTTGGACTAGCGGGAGCACAGATACGCAGTATTTT. It specifies CASSPWTSGSTDTQYF.

In this sample, this clonotype turned up a few times. The CDR3 nucleotides are TGTGCCAGCAGCCAAATCACTAGCGGGGACACAGATACGCAGTATTTT. Translation gives CASSQITSGDTDTQYF. V and J are TRBV3-1 and TRBJ2-3; TRBD2 matches 10 bases. J lost 2 bases, V lost 2 bases, and 4 bases had no gene match. The CDR3 runs to 16 residues. Germline V gene lookup returns CDR1 LGHDT and CDR2 YNNKEL (reference sequence).

This chain joins TRBV27 and TRBJ2-3; the D gene is possibly TRBD1 (6 bases). This CDR3 is 19 amino acids long. Trimming pared 4 bases from V and 1 base from J, leaving 24 bases between. Germline V lookup: CDR1 MNHEY, CDR2 SMNVEV (reference sequence). The CDR3 protein is CASSSVDQTYRAGTDTQYF. The DNA of the CDR3 is TGTGCCAGCAGTTCAGTCGACCAAACATACAGGGCTGGCACAGATACGCAGTATTTT.

The DNA for the CDR3 is TGTGCCAGCAGACTGAGGGGGGGAAACTATGGCTACACCTTC. Its translation: CASRLRGGNYGYTF. V is TRBV2 and J is TRBJ1-2; possible D gene TRBD1, 6 bases. Looked up from germline, CDR1 is SNHLY and CDR2 is FYNNEI. The ends were cut back, 6 bases at V and 2 bases at J, with 13 bases in the middle. This CDR3 has 14 amino acids.

This clonotype appeared a few times. The genes are TRBV20-1 and TRBJ2-1; D call uncertain. The CDR3 runs to 13 residues. CDR1 DFQATT and CDR2 SNEGSKA come from the germline V gene (reference sequence). The V and J ends lost 0 bases and 7 bases respectively, with 10 bases between them. In DNA form, the CDR3 reads TGCAGTGCTAGAGATACGCGTGATAATGAGCAGTTCTTC. It translates to CSARDTRDNEQFF.

The V call is TRBV12-3 or TRBV12-4, the J call TRBJ2-1, with TRBD2 as a possible D gene (6 bases). This CDR3 is built from 15 residues. Trimming stripped 3 bases from V and 2 bases from J, with 11 bases between. CDR3 amino acids: CASSFGGYPYNEQFF. The CDR3 DNA is TGTGCCAGCAGTTTCGGGGGTTATCCCTACAATGAGCAGTTCTTC.

Turning to this clonotype: At one boundary the junction diverges from the germline segment, which might be a read error. The chain links TRBV20-1 to TRBJ1-2; 7 bases line up with TRBD1. The CDR3 length is 15 residues. Germline CDR1 and CDR2: DFQATT and SNEGSKA (reference sequence). For the CDR3, the DNA is TGCAGTGCCAGAGAGATGGGCAGGGGGTTCCTGATGAGCACCTTC. It codes for CSAREMGRGFLMSTF.

The chain carries TRBV5-1 and TRBJ1-1, with 9 bases identical to TRBD1. V lost 5 bases, J lost 2 bases, and 13 bases stayed unmatched. Germline values: CDR1 SGHRS, CDR2 YFSETQ. CDR3 length equals 17 residues. The CDR3: CASRGTGSPKDNTEAFF. CDR3 nucleotides: TGCGCCAGCAGGGGGACAGGGTCCCCAAAAGATAACACTGAAGCTTTCTTT.

The chain links TRBV4-1 to TRBJ1-5; D remains unclear. V was clipped by 0 bases and J by 0 bases, with 9 bases between them. The V gene's germline CDR1 is MGHRA and CDR2 YSYEKL. This CDR3 region has 16 residues. In nucleotides, the CDR3 is TGCGCCAGCAGCCAAGATTCGCCCTATAGCAATCAGCCCCAGCATTTT. This encodes CASSQDSPYSNQPQHF.

Of note for this clonotype: One junction end disagrees with the germline gene, perhaps due to a read error. The chain employs TRBV9 and TRBJ2-3, with D tentatively TRBD1 or TRBD2 (5 bases each). The germline gives CDR1 SGDLS, CDR2 YYNGEE. There are 13 residues in the CDR3. CDR3 loop: CASSGTFADTQYF. The CDR3 DNA reads TGTGCCAGCTCGGGGACCTTCGCAGACACGCAGTATTTT.

The chain joins TRBV6-2 or TRBV6-3 to TRBJ1-1; D possibly corresponds to TRBD1 (5 bases). CDR1 and CDR2 (germline): MNHEY, SVGEGT. The CDR3 is made up of 18 amino acids. Deletions cut 2 bases from V and 6 bases from J, with 25 bases between. The CDR3 DNA reads TGTGCCAGCAGTTACGCCAGCCAATTTATTTCTCCGGGGCCTGAAGCTTTCTTT. Translation: CASSYASQFISPGPEAFF.

CDR3 residues: CASSSGTSGMYEQFF. In nucleotides, the CDR3 is TGTGCCAGCAGTAGCGGGACTAGTGGGATGTATGAGCAGTTCTTC. This sequence joins TRBV6-1 and TRBJ2-1, with 8 positions matching TRBD2. The J segment lost 8 bases and the V segment lost 5 bases, leaving 11 bases of the junction unmatched. There are 15 residues in the CDR3. Germline CDR1 reads MNHNS; CDR2 reads SASEGT.

The chain is built from TRBV2 and TRBJ2-7; 7 positions match TRBD1. The V gene's germline CDR1 is SNHLY and CDR2 FYNNEI. The CDR3 covers 14 residues. V trimming: 3 bases; J trimming: 1 base; junction bases outside the gene matches: 3. In DNA form, the CDR3 reads TGTGCCAGCAGTGACAGGGGGAATTCCTACGAGCAGTACTTC. Its translation is CASSDRGNSYEQYF.

The chain couples TRBV11-2 to TRBJ1-1, with a tentative D call TRBD1 (5 bases). The CDR3 is 14 amino acids. Germline CDR1 and CDR2: SGHAT and FQNNGV. Trimming took 6 bases from V and 9 from J, leaving 20 bases between them. The CDR3 here is CASRLGGDVGKAFF. The CDR3, as DNA: TGTGCCAGCAGATTGGGGGGGGATGTAGGAAAAGCTTTCTTT.

The chain joins TRBV5-1 to TRBJ2-7; D possibly corresponds to TRBD2 (5 bases). This CDR3 is built from 16 residues. V shed 0 bases and J shed 0 bases, with 13 bases lying between them. CDR1 is SGHRS, CDR2 YFSETQ, per germline. The CDR3: CASSLDSGVSSYEQYF. Written as DNA, the CDR3 is TGCGCCAGCAGCTTGGATTCCGGGGTTAGCTCCTACGAGCAGTACTTC.

The V and J genes are TRBV2 and TRBJ1-1; weak D call: TRBD1 (6 bases). With 7 bases removed from V and 4 bases from J, the gap between germline ends came to 10 bases. The CDR3 consists of 12 residues. Germline V gene data show CDR1 as SNHLY and CDR2 as FYNNEI. The CDR3 DNA reads as TGTGCCAGCAAGGGGGACGGCACTGAAGCTTTCTTT. It is translated as CASKGDGTEAFF.

The V and J genes are TRBV6-1 and TRBJ1-2; 7 bases fit TRBD1. CDR1 and CDR2 from the germline V gene are MNHNS and SASEGT. The length of the CDR3 is 16 residues. V dropped 2 bases and J dropped 4; count of bases not matched to a gene: 10. CDR3 protein: CASSEKDGTDRYGYTF. The CDR3 bases are TGTGCCAGCAGTGAAAAGGATGGGACAGACCGCTATGGCTACACCTTC.

Only a few counts were recorded for this clonotype. The chain couples TRBV6-6 to TRBJ1-5; 9 bases map to TRBD1. V was clipped by 4 bases and J by 0 bases; unmatched bases: 4. CDR3 length equals 16 residues. CDR1 and CDR2 from the germline V gene are MNHNY and SVGAGI (reference sequence). CDR3 region: CASSWGTGYSNQPQHF. CDR3 coding DNA: TGTGCCAGCAGTTGGGGGACAGGGTATAGCAATCAGCCCCAGCATTTT.

The chain has TRBV28 and TRBJ1-3; D is perhaps TRBD1 (5 bases). CDR1 is MDHEN, CDR2 SYDVKM, per germline. The CDR3 has 15 residues. V was clipped by 5 bases and J by 0 bases, with 11 bases between them. The CDR3 reads CASSPRGLSGNTIYF. The CDR3 DNA reads TGTGCCAGCAGTCCTAGGGGACTCTCTGGAAACACCATATATTTT.

V gene TRBV6-1 combines with J gene TRBJ1-1; 11 bases are shared with TRBD1. Germline V CDR1 and CDR2: MNHNS, SASEGT. The CDR3 spans 17 residues. V gave up 5 bases and J gave up 5 bases; unmatched junction bases: 13. The CDR3 spells CASSPPRTGGLGTEAFF. Written as DNA, the CDR3 is TGTGCCAGCAGTCCTCCAAGGACAGGGGGCTTGGGTACTGAAGCTTTCTTT.

This clonotype has just a few counts. The rearrangement joins TRBV27 to TRBJ2-1, with D uncertain. In germline, CDR1 is MNHEY, CDR2 SMNVEV (reference sequence). The CDR3 covers 16 residues. The germline V and J ends were trimmed by 6 bases and 3 bases, with 18 bases remaining between them. The CDR3 coding sequence is TGTGCCAGCAGCGTCACCTTAGTACTCGGCTACAATGAGCAGTTCTTC. It translates to CASSVTLVLGYNEQFF.

V and J are TRBV12-3 or TRBV12-4 and TRBJ2-7, with 9 bases identical to TRBD1. The CDR3 has 14 residues. The CDR3 is CASATGTGSYEQYF. Written as DNA, the CDR3 is TGTGCGAGTGCCACCGGGACAGGGAGCTACGAGCAGTACTTC.

V gene TRBV14 combines with J gene TRBJ1-2; D gene uncertain. The V end lost 0 bases, the J end lost 0 bases, and 8 bases lay between the germline ends. CDR3 length: 15 residues. CDR1 is SGHDN and CDR2 is FVKESK in the germline V gene. The CDR3 spells CASSQDMGSNYGYTF. The CDR3 coding sequence is TGTGCCAGCAGCCAAGATATGGGGTCTAACTATGGCTACACCTTC. Together with reference TRBV14 and TRBJ1-2, the CDR3 gives the full variable domain: EAGVTQFPSHSVIEKGQTVTLRCDPISGHDNLYWYRRVMGKEIKFLLHFVKESKQDESGMPNNRFLAERTGGTYSTLKVQPAELEDSGVYFCASSQDMGSNYGYTFGSGTRLTVV.

The rearrangement links TRBV12-3 or TRBV12-4 to TRBJ1-1, with a weak D call TRBD1 (6 bases). The CDR3 is 16 amino acids. The V end lost 6 bases, the J end lost 4 bases, and 21 bases lay between the germline ends. This chain's CDR3 is CASRLTGWGTLTEAFF. The CDR3, as DNA: TGTGCCAGCAGGCTGACAGGTTGGGGAACCCTCACTGAAGCTTTCTTT.

This clonotype was picked up a small number of times. V is TRBV4-1 and J is TRBJ1-2, with D perhaps matching TRBD1 (5 bases). CDR3 length equals 16 residues. Between the trimmed V and J ends, which lost 4 bases and 2 bases, there was a span of 17 bases. CDR1 and CDR2 from the germline V gene are MGHRA and YSYEKL. The CDR3 sequence: CASSPPPGRGNYGYTF. The CDR3 DNA follows: TGCGCCAGCAGCCCCCCCCCGGGGCGCGGCAACTATGGCTACACCTTC.

The table lists this clonotype with many counts. CDR3 DNA sequence: TGTGCCAGTCAAGACAGGGGGGCTGAAGCTTTCTTT. This sequence encodes CASQDRGAEAFF. The rearrangement links TRBV3-1 to TRBJ1-1, with 9 bases identical to TRBD1. Germline V CDR1 and CDR2: LGHDT, YNNKEL (reference sequence). V was clipped by 9 bases and J by 6 bases; unmatched bases: 5. The CDR3 has 12 residues.

This clonotype has only a few counts. The rearrangement links TRBV20-1 to TRBJ1-1; D may be TRBD1 (5 bases). CDR3 length equals 12 residues. Germline V CDR1 and CDR2: DFQATT, SNEGSKA (reference sequence). V was cut by 1 base and J by 10 bases, with 13 bases left in between. CDR3 DNA: TGCAGTGCTAGAGTTTGGGGGAGCGTAGCTTTCTTT. Translation gives CSARVWGSVAFF.

The J gene is TRBJ2-5, the V gene TRBV20-1; TRBD1 aligns across 10 bases. TRBJ2-7 explains the end of the DNA better; the J call may be wrong. Germline V CDR1 and CDR2: DFQATT, SNEGSKA (reference sequence). This CDR3 is 15 amino acids long. The CDR3 DNA reads TGCAGTGCTAGAGATCGGGACAGGGGTGTAATCGAGCAGTACTTC. This encodes CSARDRDRGVIEQYF.

This clonotype was counted ten times or more. V usage is TRBV20-1 and J usage is TRBJ2-3; 7 bases match TRBD2. Germline V gene lookup returns CDR1 DFQATT and CDR2 SNEGSKA (reference sequence). This CDR3 comprises 14 residues. V lost 3 bases to trimming and J lost 3 bases; unmatched junction nucleotides: 6. The CDR3 bases are TGCAGTGCTAGGTCAAGGACTAGGACAGATACGCAGTATTTT. Translation gives CSARSRTRTDTQYF.

Many counts were recorded for this clonotype. The rearrangement links TRBV6-5 to TRBJ2-7; D is possibly TRBD1 or TRBD2 (5 bases each). This CDR3 is built from 12 residues. The germline V gene has CDR1 MNHEY and CDR2 SVGAGI. Trimming took 6 bases from V and 4 from J, leaving 10 bases between them. The CDR3 sequence: CASRTEGYEQYF. In DNA form, the CDR3 reads TGTGCCAGCAGGACTGAGGGGTACGAGCAGTACTTC.

This chain links TRBV24-1 with TRBJ2-2, with TRBD2 identical over 14 bases. With V trimmed by 5 bases and J by 0 bases, 7 bases remained unmatched. CDR3 size: 19 residues. Germline loops: CDR1 KGHDR, CDR2 SFDVKD. CDR3 nucleotides: TGTGCCACCAGTGCCCTGGGACTAGCGGGGGCCGCGAACACCGGGGAGCTGTTTTTT. This codes for CATSALGLAGAANTGELFF.

This chain connects TRBV4-3 to TRBJ2-4; D is undetermined. The better agreement between TRBJ2-5 and the DNA end casts doubt on the J call. Germline V lookup: CDR1 LGHNA, CDR2 YSLEER. The CDR3 has 15 amino acids. CDR3 amino acids: CASSQDLAREETQYF. CDR3 nucleotides: TGCGCCAGCAGCCAAGATTTGGCTAGGGAAGAGACCCAGTACTTC.